One sample yielded the 5 T cell receptor beta chains listed below, sequenced in a study of post-analysis software for immune sequencing data. For these TCRs, the target antigens are not known. Study-wide points: Controls showed lower frequencies than patients for several TRBV segments, and TRBV5-6, TRBV5-1 and TRBV20-1 were among these.

Unique-molecular-identifier-tagged TCR beta cDNA libraries were used. TCRdb passed the PCR reads through MiXCR, listing each CDR3 protein once. Of roughly 800,000 distinct CDR3 sequences in the sample, around 50% are singletons; the top ten hold about 4.5%. Input material: blood. The receptors derive from a girl aged 10 to 17 with multiple sclerosis.

The V gene is TRBV10-3, the J gene TRBJ2-4; D is unresolved. V was pared by 3 bases and J by 0 bases, with 6 bases between. This CDR3 is 14 amino acids long. Germline V gene data show CDR1 as ENHRY and CDR2 as SYGVKD. Written as DNA, the CDR3 is TGTGCCATCAGTGAAGGGTTAGCCAAAAACATTCAGTACTTC. Translating gives CAISEGLAKNIQYF.

V gene TRBV20-1 combines with J gene TRBJ2-7; D is possibly TRBD1 (6 bases). The CDR3 contains 13 residues. V lost 2 bases, J lost 1 base, and 9 bases lay in between. The V gene's germline CDR1 is DFQATT and CDR2 SNEGSKA (reference sequence). CDR3 in DNA: TGCAGTGCTAGAACAGGGATTTCCTACGAGCAGTACTTC. Translating it yields CSARTGISYEQYF.

This chain joins TRBV6-6 and TRBJ2-7, with TRBD1 matching 9 bases. The germline V gene encodes CDR1 MNHNY and CDR2 SVGAGI (reference sequence). The CDR3 extends over 15 amino acids. V shed 7 bases, J shed 2 bases, and the junction held 9 bases outside the gene matches. Here the CDR3 reads CASTNPGTGTYEQYF. The CDR3 nucleotides read TGTGCCAGCACCAACCCCGGGACAGGGACCTACGAGCAGTACTTC.

This clonotype was detected only a few times. The rearrangement uses TRBV7-7 and TRBJ2-3; D may be TRBD1 (6 bases). Per germline, CDR1 SSHAT and CDR2 FNYEAQ (reference sequence). The V end lost 5 bases, the J end lost 2 bases, and 14 bases lay between the germline ends. This CDR3 contains 15 residues. This CDR3 is CASSLSGTPTDTQYF. As DNA, the CDR3 is TGTGCCAGCAGCCTATCCGGGACACCCACAGATACGCAGTATTTT.

This clonotype was seen more than once but under ten times. This rearrangement joins TRBV29-1 to TRBJ2-3, with TRBD1 identical over 9 bases. V gave up 3 bases and J gave up 7 bases; unmatched junction bases: 5. Germline CDR1 reads SQVTM; CDR2 reads ANQGSEA. The CDR3 contains 13 residues. As DNA, the CDR3 is TGCAGCGTTGAGGGGACAGGGTCATATACGCAGTATTTT. Translated: CSVEGTGSYTQYF.